This T cell receptor (beta chain) was documented in a study of shared clonotypes between healthy human individuals. Study-wide findings and caveats: The study found 4.5% to 5% of naive CD4 clonotypes shared across four donors. An expected dependence of interdonor clonotype sharing on sequencing depth was noted.

CDR1 and CDR2 from the germline V gene are LNHDA and SQIVND (reference sequence). The CDR3 is 13 amino acids. After removal of 6 bases from V and 5 bases from J, the junction contained 7 bases not matched to a gene. A split of CD4+ cells into CD45RA+ naive and CD45RA-negative memory subsets was performed. A note on this clone: Antigen specificity is unknown.

Using immunoSEQ multiplex PCR, the repertoire was profiled, and TCRdb retains in-frame clones only, with some absent. This sample yields more than 2,000,000 clones, of which around 94% are seen a single time; roughly 0.14% belongs to the top ten. Sequencing was performed on naive CD4+ T cells sorted from blood. Subset reported: CD45RA+ positively selected. The chain uses TRBV19 and TRBJ2-7; 7 nucleotides match TRBD1. The sequence was obtained from a man aged 18 to 29 in good health. The CDR3 nucleotides are TGTGCCAGTAGAAAAGGGGGCTTCAACGAGCAGTACTTC. It translates to CASRKGGFNEQYF.